This TCR beta chain was observed in a study of cytomegalovirus exposure and HLA in healthy donors. On the study more broadly: An early release of data contained some 80 million unique TCRs, which came from HLA-typed donors.

The study, taken as a whole, reports: Rates of TCR association differed by HLA locus in a later analysis, with DRB1 highest and HLA-C lowest.

As regards this clone: Its target is not known.

V lost 3 bases and J lost 8, with 12 bases in between. The germline CDR1 and CDR2 sequences are MNHNS and SASEGT. The CDR3 is made up of 13 amino acids. 60 Vbeta and 13 Jbeta primers were used in PCR. The authors' processing: A later analysis tallied approximately 80 million unique TCR beta chains, 9.5 million to 14 million of them shared. This table comes from immunoSEQ multiplex PCR, and its TCRdb copy is limited to in-frame clones, with some not included. D and trimming were read from the DNA, whereas the V and J calls and clone size are those reported in that table. The sample carries 140,000 or so clones, approximately 67% recorded once.

This receptor was taken from a woman aged 55-69 years in good health and CMV-seronegative. Source material: PBMCs. The chain joins TRBV6-1 to TRBJ2-3; possible D gene TRBD2, 6 bases. The CDR3 coding sequence is TGTGCCAGCAGTGATGATGGGGGAGGTACGCAGTATTTT. It is translated as CASSDDGGGTQYF.